Sequencing of this TCR beta chain was carried out in a study of shared T cell receptors in the human thymus. Clones were read by immunoSEQ multiplex PCR, and TCRdb kept only the in-frame ones, dropping some. Among about 660,000 clones, approximately 89% were seen once, and the ten largest hold over 0.008%. These sequences were also reported in another study, on human thymus T cells. As that study records: Donor material was obtained from healthy Finnish infants undergoing corrective surgery for congenital heart defects. Related research found strongly overlapping thymic repertoires in unrelated individuals.

This TCR was recovered from a boy in the first two years of life with a congenital heart defect. Source material: thymocytes.

The CDR3 is CASSQDQGRQEKTYEQYF. CDR3 coding DNA: TGCGCCAGCAGCCAAGATCAGGGGAGACAGGAGAAGACCTACGAGCAGTACTTC. The V and J genes are TRBV4-3 and TRBJ2-7, with a tentative D call TRBD1 (6 bases). This CDR3 has 18 amino acids. The V end was cut by 0 bases, the J end by 2 bases, with 20 bases between. From germline, CDR1 is LGHNA and CDR2 YSLEER.